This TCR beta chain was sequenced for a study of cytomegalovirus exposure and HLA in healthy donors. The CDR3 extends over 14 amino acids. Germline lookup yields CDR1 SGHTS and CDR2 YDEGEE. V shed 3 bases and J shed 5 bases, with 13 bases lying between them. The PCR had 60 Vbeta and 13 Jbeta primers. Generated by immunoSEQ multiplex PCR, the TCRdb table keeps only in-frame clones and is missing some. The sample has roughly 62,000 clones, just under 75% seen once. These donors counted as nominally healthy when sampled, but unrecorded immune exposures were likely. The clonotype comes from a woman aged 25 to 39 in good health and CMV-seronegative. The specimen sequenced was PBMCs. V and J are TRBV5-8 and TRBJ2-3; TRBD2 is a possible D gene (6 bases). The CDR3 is CASSSRESGDTQYF. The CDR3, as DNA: TGTGCCAGCAGCTCCCGGGAGAGTGGAGATACGCAGTATTTT.